Reported below is one TCR beta chain. What it binds is not known. Division of CD4+ cells produced a CD45RA+ naive subset and a CD45RA-negative memory subset. This specimen comes from a study of shared clonotypes between healthy human individuals. General study findings and limits: Larger richness was generally estimated for naive than memory subsets. Rarefaction indicated that sorted-subset sequencing remained incomplete although depth was large.

Germline V gene sequence: CDR1 LNHDA, CDR2 SQIVND (reference sequence). V trimming: 6 bases; J trimming: 6 bases; junction bases outside the gene matches: 4. This CDR3 region has 13 residues. Samples underwent the assay at deep level. Profiling relied on immunoSEQ multiplex PCR, and the TCRdb table lists in-frame clones only, not all of them. The sample has approximately 2.4 million clones, nearly 97% seen once; the top ten hold 0.1% to 0.15%. The V and J genes are TRBV19 and TRBJ2-7, with 11 bases identical to TRBD2. The sequenced sample was naive CD4+ T cells sorted from blood. The subset denotes: CD45RA+ positively selected. The source of this sequence is a man younger than 35 in good health. The CDR3 nucleotides are TGTGCCAGTAGGACTAGCGGGATTTCCGAGCAGTACTTC. It specifies CASRTSGISEQYF.